Below are 2 T cell receptor beta chains sequenced from a single sample in a study of early T cells in non-severe SARS-CoV-2 infection. TCRdb fed the 5' RACE reads into MiXCR, producing one record per CDR3 protein. The top ten hold 4.1% of the sample, which has around 61,000 distinct CDR3 sequences, more than 12% seen once. Here the sequenced sample was whole blood, taken at baseline. The receptors stem from an adult who was a healthcare worker with PCR-confirmed SARS-CoV-2 infection or an uninfected control (not recorded which).

This clonotype occurred a few times. The chain has TRBV5-1 and TRBJ2-7, with D unresolved. Looked up from germline, CDR1 is SGHRS and CDR2 is YFSETQ. Deletions cut 0 bases from V and 2 bases from J, with 12 bases between. The CDR3 is made up of 15 amino acids. DNA of the CDR3: TGCGCCAGCAGCTTGGGACCCACGAACCCCTACGAGCAGTACTTC. Residues: CASSLGPTNPYEQYF.

In its sample, this clonotype was seen many times. The chain employs TRBV10-2 and TRBJ1-1, with a possible D match to TRBD1 (6 bases). The CDR3 is 13 residues long. The V end lost 5 bases, the J end lost 3 bases, and 10 bases lay between the germline ends. Germline values: CDR1 WSHSY, CDR2 SAAADI. This CDR3 reads CASSRDIYTEAFF. CDR3 DNA sequence: TGCGCCAGCAGTCGGGACATATACACTGAAGCTTTCTTT.